These 5 T cell receptor beta chains share one sample of origin, sequenced in a study of blood T cell repertoires in COVID-19. Profiling relied on immunoSEQ multiplex PCR, and the TCRdb table lists in-frame clones only, not all of them. The sample consists of approximately 290,000 clones, almost 90% of them appearing once. The specimen was PBMCs or T cells enriched from blood (not recorded which). The receptors derive from a young woman with acute COVID-19.

This clone came up once. The chain couples TRBV11-3 to TRBJ2-1, with 12 bases fitting TRBD2. The CDR3 loop spans 13 amino acids. Germline-derived CDR1 and CDR2 are SGHNT and YENEEA. The V gene end was trimmed by 8 bases and the J gene end by 12 bases; junction bases not matched to a gene: 8. For the CDR3, the DNA is TGTGCCAGCTCGCGAACTAGCGGGAGGCCGCAGTTCTTC. As protein: CASSRTSGRPQFF.

In its sample, this clone was seen a few times. In DNA form, the CDR3 reads TGTGCCATCAGTGAGTCGGGGGGGAACACTGAAGCTTTCTTT. Amino acid sequence: CAISESGGNTEAFF. The V gene is TRBV10-3, the J gene TRBJ1-1; D might be TRBD1 (5 bases). Per the germline V gene, CDR1 is ENHRY and CDR2 is SYGVKD. CDR3 length: 14 amino acids. Trimming took off 0 bases at V and 1 base at J, with 6 bases between the two ends.

The chain uses TRBV7-3 and TRBJ1-1, with D maybe TRBD1 (5 bases). V was clipped by 5 bases and J by 5 bases, with 15 bases between them. This CDR3 has 14 residues. Germline loops: CDR1 SGHTA, CDR2 FQGTGA. CDR3 protein: CASSTTAPSTEAFF. The CDR3 DNA reads as TGTGCCAGCAGCACGACAGCGCCCTCGACTGAAGCTTTCTTT. Complete variable domain (other parts from reference TRBV7-3 and TRBJ1-1): GAGVSQTPSNKVTEKGKYVELRCDPISGHTALYWYRQSLGQGPEFLIYFQGTGAADDSGLPNDRFFAVRPEGSVSTLKIQRTERGDSAVYLCASSTTAPSTEAFFGQGTRLTVV.

The rearrangement uses TRBV28 and TRBJ1-2, with 12 positions matching TRBD1. The CDR3 is 15 amino acids. Germline V gene lookup returns CDR1 MDHEN and CDR2 SYDVKM. J was trimmed by 8 bases and V by 5 bases; bases with no gene match: 9. The CDR3 sequence: CASSLGTGGAWGYTF. CDR3 bases: TGTGCCAGCAGTCTAGGGACAGGGGGCGCGTGGGGCTACACCTTC.

J is TRBJ1-1 and V is TRBV28; 9 bases fit TRBD1. The CDR3 runs 15 residues. Germline values: CDR1 MDHEN, CDR2 SYDVKM. V lost 6 bases, J lost 4 bases, and 9 bases stayed unmatched. The CDR3 DNA follows: TGTGCCAGCAGCACCCCCGGGACAGGGTTCACTGAAGCTTTCTTT. As protein: CASSTPGTGFTEAFF. Full variable domain (outside the CDR3, taken from reference TRBV28 and TRBJ1-1): DVKVTQSSRYLVKRTGEKVFLECVQDMDHENMFWYRQDPGLGLRLIYFSYDVKMKEKGDIPEGYSVSREKKERFSLILESASTNQTSMYLCASSTPGTGFTEAFFGQGTRLTVV.